This TCR beta chain was profiled in a study of shared clonotypes between healthy human individuals. Notes on this clone: Its antigen is still unknown.

CD45RO-negative cells were positively selected for CCR7, leaving out terminally differentiated effector memory CD45RA+ cells. The healthy adult donors were HIV-negative and reported no recent acute infections or vaccinations. Germline CDR1 MNHEY, CDR2 SMNVEV (reference sequence). The ends were cut back, 4 bases at V and 7 bases at J, with 13 bases in the middle. This CDR3 has 14 amino acids. Study findings and constraints: Estimated richness was generally greater in naive than memory subsets. Investigators expected sequencing depth to affect clonotype sharing among donors.

For each subset, genomic DNA was distributed in equal portions over several immunoSEQ plates. Sequencing was performed with immunoSEQ multiplex PCR; in TCRdb, only in-frame clones are kept and a portion is missing. The sample lists under 700,000 clones, roughly 96% occurring once. Sequencing was performed on naive CD8+ T cells sorted from blood. The gene calls are TRBV27 and TRBJ2-2; tentative D call: TRBD1 (6 bases). This sequence originates from a woman between 25 and 40 years old in good health. The chain's CDR3 is CASSSGAGVGELFF. The CDR3 DNA sequence: TGTGCCAGCAGTTCAGGGGCTGGTGTCGGGGAGCTGTTTTTT.